The 25 T cell receptor beta chains given below trace back to one sample, sequenced in a study of early T cells in non-severe SARS-CoV-2 infection. In TCRdb, the 5' RACE reads were re-called with MiXCR into one record per CDR3 protein. The table shows about 42,000 distinct CDR3 sequences, with about 5.9% occurring only once. This specimen consisted of whole blood, obtained at baseline. These receptors all stem from an adult who was a healthcare worker with PCR-confirmed SARS-CoV-2 infection or an uninfected control (not recorded which).

This clonotype has more than one count but fewer than ten. V is TRBV6-4 and J is TRBJ2-1, with TRBD1 identical over 10 bases. Germline V lookup: CDR1 MRHNA, CDR2 SNTAGT. With 6 bases clipped from V and 7 bases from J, the junction kept 6 bases outside the gene matches. This CDR3 region has 14 residues. The CDR3 loop is CASSRDRGSNEQFF. In DNA, the CDR3 is TGTGCCAGCAGCCGGGACAGGGGATCGAATGAGCAGTTCTTC.

This clonotype was observed many times. The chain uses TRBV20-1 and TRBJ2-4, with D uncertain. CDR3 length: 16 residues. Trimming cost V 0 bases and J 4 bases, with 16 bases left between them. CDR1 is DFQATT, CDR2 SNEGSKA, per germline (reference sequence). The CDR3 spells CSARDPSYSRKNIQYF. The CDR3 DNA follows: TGCAGTGCTAGAGATCCCTCTTACTCGAGGAAAAACATTCAGTACTTC.

This clonotype was detected a few times. The V call is TRBV3-1, the J call TRBJ1-6, with D possibly TRBD1 on 6 matching bases. Germline-derived CDR1 and CDR2 are LGHDT and YNNKEL (reference sequence). The CDR3 is made up of 15 amino acids. Trimming stripped 4 bases from V and 8 bases from J, with 15 bases between. Here the CDR3 DNA reads TGTGCCAGCAGCCGCATACAGGGCTCAGATTCACCCCTCCACTTT. Translating gives CASSRIQGSDSPLHF. The full variable domain, in which reference TRBV3-1 and TRBJ1-6 provide the parts outside the CDR3, is DTAVSQTPKYLVTQMGNDKSIKCEQNLGHDTMYWYKQDSKKFLKIMFSYNNKELIINETVPNRFSPKSPDKAHLNLHINSLELGDSAVYFCASSRIQGSDSPLHFGNGTRLTVT.

This chain connects TRBV7-2 to TRBJ1-1; D is ambiguous. V gave up 1 base and J gave up 1 base, with 7 bases separating them. CDR3 length: 14 residues. The germline CDR1 and CDR2 sequences are SGHTA and FQGNSA. Here the CDR3 DNA reads TGTGCCAGCAGCTTAGTCGCGAGGAACACTGAAGCTTTCTTT. Protein product: CASSLVARNTEAFF.

This clonotype has just a few counts. This chain joins TRBV19 and TRBJ2-7, with TRBD1 identical over 7 bases. The CDR3 extends over 12 amino acids. The germline V gene encodes CDR1 LNHDA and CDR2 SQIVND (reference sequence). V was clipped by 6 bases and J by 2 bases; unmatched bases: 1. CDR3 DNA sequence: TGTGCCAGTAGCGACAGGGCCTACGAGCAGTACTTC. Its translation: CASSDRAYEQYF.

V is TRBV6-5 and J is TRBJ2-3; D unclear. The CDR3 is 13 amino acids. Germline assignment: CDR1 MNHEY and CDR2 SVGAGI. Trimming took 4 bases from V and 2 from J, leaving 7 bases between them. The CDR3 nucleotides read TGTGCCAGCAGTTGGGCCTACACAGATACGCAGTATTTT. Translation: CASSWAYTDTQYF.

This clonotype turned up a few times. This chain links TRBV28 with TRBJ2-7; a possible D gene is TRBD1 (5 bases). The V end lost 4 bases, the J end lost 0 bases, and 16 bases lay between the germline ends. Germline V gene data show CDR1 as MDHEN and CDR2 as SYDVKM. The length of the CDR3 is 16 residues. The CDR3 reads CASSSHRTSSSYEQYF. The CDR3 DNA reads as TGTGCCAGCAGTTCCCACAGGACCTCTAGCTCCTACGAGCAGTACTTC.

This clonotype has at least ten counts. The CDR3 DNA is TGCAGTGCTAGAGTCTTACACTACGAGCAGTACTTC. This gives the protein CSARVLHYEQYF. This sequence joins TRBV20-1 and TRBJ2-7; D is ambiguous. This CDR3 is 12 amino acids long. CDR1 and CDR2 (germline): DFQATT, SNEGSKA (reference sequence). The V end lost 1 base, the J end lost 3 bases, and 7 bases lay between the germline ends.

This clonotype has only a few counts. The CDR3 here is CASSPDRGSGDETQYF. CDR3 in DNA: TGTGCCAGCAGTCCTGATAGGGGTAGCGGGGATGAGACCCAGTACTTC. The rearrangement links TRBV12-3 or TRBV12-4 to TRBJ2-5; 8 positions agree with TRBD2. V shed 5 bases, J shed 5 bases, and the junction held 13 bases outside the gene matches. The CDR3 is made up of 16 amino acids.

In its sample, this clonotype was seen many times. The rearrangement links TRBV19 to TRBJ2-1; D is uncertain. Germline CDR1 reads LNHDA; CDR2 reads SQIVND (reference sequence). With 1 base removed from V and 4 bases from J, the gap between germline ends came to 2 bases. CDR3 length equals 12 residues. The CDR3 reads CASSIGYNEQFF. CDR3 nucleotides: TGTGCCAGTAGTATAGGGTACAATGAGCAGTTCTTC.

The rearrangement joins TRBV7-2 to TRBJ2-5; 8 bases align to TRBD2. V shed 3 bases and J 0 bases; nucleotides not matched to a gene: 3. The CDR3 runs to 15 residues. CDR1 and CDR2 (germline): SGHTA, FQGNSA. The CDR3: CASSLVAGYQETQYF. CDR3 sequence (DNA): TGTGCCAGCAGCTTGGTAGCGGGGTACCAAGAGACCCAGTACTTC.

The J gene is TRBJ1-1, the V gene TRBV5-1; no definite D call. This CDR3 has 14 residues. Germline values: CDR1 SGHRS, CDR2 YFSETQ. V was cut by 0 bases and J by 1 base, with 7 bases left in between. The CDR3 coding sequence is TGCGCCAGCAGCTTGGACAGCCAGAACACTGAAGCTTTCTTT. This encodes CASSLDSQNTEAFF.

At least ten counts were recorded for this clonotype. The genes are TRBV11-3 and TRBJ1-1; D perhaps matches TRBD1 (6 bases). Trimming stripped 5 bases from V and 7 bases from J, with 11 bases between. Germline lookup yields CDR1 SGHNT and CDR2 YENEEA. The CDR3 runs 12 residues. For the CDR3, the DNA is TGTGCCAGCAGCCACGGACAGTTTGAAGCTTTCTTT. Translating it yields CASSHGQFEAFF.

The chain has TRBV24-1 and TRBJ1-5; tentative D call: TRBD1 (5 bases). Trimming took 5 bases from V and 7 from J, leaving 14 bases between them. Germline V gene sequence: CDR1 KGHDR, CDR2 SFDVKD. The CDR3 is 14 amino acids. In DNA, the CDR3 is TGTGCCACCAGTGCGTCCCAGGGTGGGCAGCCCCAGCATTTT. Translated, it gives CATSASQGGQPQHF.

In this sample, this clonotype turned up many times. The gene calls are TRBV20-1 and TRBJ1-6, with D hard to call. The V and J ends lost 2 bases and 8 bases respectively, with 10 bases between them. The germline V gene has CDR1 DFQATT and CDR2 SNEGSKA (reference sequence). This CDR3 is 13 amino acids long. The CDR3 nucleotides are TGCAGTGCTAGACGGCGAGAGGATTCACCCCTCCACTTT. Protein product: CSARRREDSPLHF.

This chain joins TRBV12-3 or TRBV12-4 and TRBJ2-7; no reliable D call. The CDR3 is made up of 12 amino acids. The germline V and J ends were trimmed by 1 base and 5 bases, with 6 bases remaining between them. This CDR3 is CASSLVGNEQYF. CDR3 DNA sequence: TGTGCCAGCAGTTTAGTAGGTAACGAGCAGTACTTC.

This clonotype was counted ten times or more. This chain joins TRBV7-6 and TRBJ2-1; perhaps TRBD2 as D (7 bases). Germline CDR1 reads SGHVS; CDR2 reads FNYEAQ. Trimming shortened V by 5 bases and J by 4 bases, and 18 bases separated the two germline ends. The CDR3 sequence is 16 residues long. The CDR3 DNA reads TGTGCCAGCAGCCCAAAGGGGGGGGCTATATACAATGAGCAGTTCTTC. Amino acids: CASSPKGGAIYNEQFF.

This clonotype was observed at least ten times. V and J are TRBV29-1 and TRBJ1-4; D is possibly TRBD1 (6 bases). The CDR3 runs 15 residues. V was clipped by 3 bases and J by 7 bases, with 18 bases between them. Germline CDR1 and CDR2: SQVTM and ANQGSEA. The CDR3: CSVDPSEGVGEKLFF. The DNA of the CDR3 is TGCAGCGTTGACCCCTCGGAGGGGGTCGGTGAAAAACTGTTTTTT.

This clonotype was counted many times. The chain uses TRBV14 and TRBJ1-2; TRBD1 matches at 10 bases. CDR1 and CDR2 (germline): SGHDN, FVKESK. The CDR3 contains 18 residues. Trimming cost V 3 bases and J 0 bases; bases outside gene matches: 10. The CDR3 region has the DNA TGTGCCAGCAGCCAGATCCGGGACAGGGGAACTTCTAACTATGGCTACACCTTC. Translation: CASSQIRDRGTSNYGYTF.

J is TRBJ1-6 and V is TRBV18; D not certain. CDR3 length: 16 amino acids. V was shortened by 1 base and J by 6 bases, with 13 bases between the two germline ends. Germline V gives CDR1 KGHSH, CDR2 LQKENI. In DNA, the CDR3 is TGTGCCAGCTCACCACGTGGTTCGGGAGTTAATTCACCCCTCCACTTT. Translation gives CASSPRGSGVNSPLHF. The full variable domain, its missing parts supplied by reference TRBV18 and TRBJ1-6, is NAGVMQNPRHLVRRRGQEARLRCSPMKGHSHVYWYRQLPEEGLKFMVYLQKENIIDESGMPKERFSAEFPKEGPSILRIQQVVRGDSAAYFCASSPRGSGVNSPLHFGNGTRLTVT.

This clonotype was seen at least ten times. The chain employs TRBV20-1 and TRBJ1-5, with D tentatively TRBD1 (6 bases). Trimming pared 7 bases from V and 7 bases from J, leaving 20 bases between. The CDR3 has 14 residues. Germline V gene data show CDR1 as DFQATT and CDR2 as SNEGSKA (reference sequence). The CDR3 reads CSVRRQGRGQPQHF. The CDR3 coding sequence is TGCAGTGTCCGAAGGCAAGGGAGGGGGCAGCCCCAGCATTTT.

This clonotype was seen more than once but under ten times. The genes are TRBV7-2 and TRBJ2-3; D is possibly TRBD1 (5 bases). CDR1 is SGHTA, CDR2 FQGNSA, per germline. V lost 1 base to trimming and J lost 6 bases, with 11 bases between them. The CDR3 runs to 14 residues. In nucleotides, the CDR3 is TGTGCCAGCAGCTTAGTCCTAGGGGCGGATACGCAGTATTTT. The encoded protein is CASSLVLGADTQYF.

This clonotype was counted at least ten times. The V call is TRBV28, the J call TRBJ1-6, with D uncertain. This CDR3 has 15 residues. With 3 bases removed from V and 7 bases from J, the gap between germline ends came to 13 bases. Germline V lookup: CDR1 MDHEN, CDR2 SYDVKM. CDR3: CASSFQTNWNSPLHF. The CDR3 bases are TGTGCCAGCAGTTTTCAAACAAACTGGAATTCACCCCTCCACTTT.

This clonotype was recorded at least ten times. The rearrangement joins TRBV30 to TRBJ2-5; 9 bases are a match to TRBD1. The CDR3 runs to 13 residues. V dropped 5 bases and J dropped 4; count of bases not matched to a gene: 5. Germline assignment: CDR1 GTSNPN and CDR2 SVGIG (reference sequence). The CDR3 spells CAWWGQGRETQYF. The CDR3 DNA sequence: TGTGCCTGGTGGGGACAGGGTAGAGAGACCCAGTACTTC.

This clonotype was seen a few times. The V call is TRBV9, the J call TRBJ1-1, with D perhaps matching TRBD1 (5 bases). The V gene lost 3 bases and the J gene lost 3 bases, with 12 bases spanning the gap. The CDR3 has 14 residues. The germline gives CDR1 SGDLS, CDR2 YYNGEE. CDR3 protein: CASSAPPRDTEAFF. Here the CDR3 DNA reads TGTGCCAGCAGCGCCCCCCCCAGGGACACTGAAGCTTTCTTT.